The clone carrying this T cell receptor (beta chain) was seen just once. Some clones are missing from TCRdb's copy, which holds only in-frame ones; the method was immunoSEQ multiplex PCR. The table includes 70,000 to 85,000 clones, around 83% detected once. This entry is derived from a study of control samples from healthy donors and cancer patients. Losses at the gene ends were 4 bases for V and 0 bases for J; bases not matched to a gene: 13. There are 18 residues in the CDR3. Per the germline V gene, CDR1 is MNHNS and CDR2 is SASEGT. This clonotype was sampled from a man in his fifties or sixties with head and neck cancer. The chain couples TRBV6-1 to TRBJ2-7; TRBD1 agrees at 9 bases. Material for sequencing was PBMCs. The CDR3 bases are TGTGCCAGCAGTGCCAGTACAGGGGGCCCCCTCTACTCCTACGAGCAGTACTTC. Protein sequence: CASSASTGGPLYSYEQYF.